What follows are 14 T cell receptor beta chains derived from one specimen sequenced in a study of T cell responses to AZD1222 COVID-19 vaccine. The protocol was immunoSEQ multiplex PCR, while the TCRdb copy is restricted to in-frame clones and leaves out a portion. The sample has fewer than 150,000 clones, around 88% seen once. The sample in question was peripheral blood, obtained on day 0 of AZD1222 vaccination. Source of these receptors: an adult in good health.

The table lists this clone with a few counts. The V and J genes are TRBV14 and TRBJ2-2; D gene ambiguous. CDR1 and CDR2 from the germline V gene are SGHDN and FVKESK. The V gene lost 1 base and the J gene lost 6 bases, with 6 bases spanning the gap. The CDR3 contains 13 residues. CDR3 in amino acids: CASSQAGSGELFF. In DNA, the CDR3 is TGTGCCAGCAGCCAAGCCGGGTCCGGGGAGCTGTTTTTT.

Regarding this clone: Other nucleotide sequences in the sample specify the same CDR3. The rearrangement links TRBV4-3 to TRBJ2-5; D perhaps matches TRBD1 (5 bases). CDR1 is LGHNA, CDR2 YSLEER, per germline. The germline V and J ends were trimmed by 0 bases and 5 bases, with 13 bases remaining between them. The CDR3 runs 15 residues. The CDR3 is CASSQDSGPRETQYF. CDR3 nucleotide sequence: TGCGCCAGCAGCCAAGATTCAGGGCCGAGGGAGACCCAGTACTTC.

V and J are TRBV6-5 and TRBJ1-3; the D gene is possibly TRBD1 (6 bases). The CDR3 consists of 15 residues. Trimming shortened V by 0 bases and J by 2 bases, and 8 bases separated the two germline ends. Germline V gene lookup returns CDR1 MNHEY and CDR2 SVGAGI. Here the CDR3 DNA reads TGTGCCAGCAGTTACTCGTACAGGGCTGGAAACACCATATATTTT. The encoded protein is CASSYSYRAGNTIYF.

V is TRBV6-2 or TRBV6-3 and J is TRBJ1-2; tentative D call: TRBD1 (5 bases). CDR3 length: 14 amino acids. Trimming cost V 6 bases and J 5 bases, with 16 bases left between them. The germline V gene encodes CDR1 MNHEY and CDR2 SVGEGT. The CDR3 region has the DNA TGTGCCAGCAGCAACAATCGGGGGTTTTATGGCTACACCTTC. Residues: CASSNNRGFYGYTF.

The DNA of the CDR3 is TGTGCCAGCAGCGTACAGAATTCACCCCTCCACTTT. Amino acids: CASSVQNSPLHF. The V gene is TRBV9, the J gene TRBJ1-6; D ambiguous. The CDR3 has 12 amino acids. The germline V gene has CDR1 SGDLS and CDR2 YYNGEE. V lost 1 base and J 7 bases, leaving 3 bases between the germline ends.

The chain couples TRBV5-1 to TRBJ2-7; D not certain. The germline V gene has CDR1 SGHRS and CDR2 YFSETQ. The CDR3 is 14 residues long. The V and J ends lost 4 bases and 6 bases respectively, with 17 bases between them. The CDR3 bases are TGCGCCAGCAGCAGGACGGCAGGATTCTCCGAGCAGTACTTC. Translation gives CASSRTAGFSEQYF.

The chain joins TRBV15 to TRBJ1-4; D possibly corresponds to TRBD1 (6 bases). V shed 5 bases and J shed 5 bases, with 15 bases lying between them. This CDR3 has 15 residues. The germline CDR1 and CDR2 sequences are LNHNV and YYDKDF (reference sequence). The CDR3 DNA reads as TGTGCCACCAGCCGTACCTCAGGGGAAAATGAAAAACTGTTTTTT. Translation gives CATSRTSGENEKLFF.

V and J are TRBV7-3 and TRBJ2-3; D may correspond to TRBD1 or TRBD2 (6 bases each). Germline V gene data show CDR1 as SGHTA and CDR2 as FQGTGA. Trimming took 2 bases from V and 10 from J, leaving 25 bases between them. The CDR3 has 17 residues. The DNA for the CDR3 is TGTGCCAGCAGCTTACGCGGAAGTCCCGGGGGCATGCAGTCGCAGTATTTT. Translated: CASSLRGSPGGMQSQYF.

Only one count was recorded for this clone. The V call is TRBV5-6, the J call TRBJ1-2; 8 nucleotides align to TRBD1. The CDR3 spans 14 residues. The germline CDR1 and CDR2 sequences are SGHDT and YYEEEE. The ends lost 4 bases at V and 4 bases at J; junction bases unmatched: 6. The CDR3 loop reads CASSMTGVAYGYTF. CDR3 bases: TGTGCCAGCAGCATGACAGGGGTGGCCTATGGCTACACCTTC.

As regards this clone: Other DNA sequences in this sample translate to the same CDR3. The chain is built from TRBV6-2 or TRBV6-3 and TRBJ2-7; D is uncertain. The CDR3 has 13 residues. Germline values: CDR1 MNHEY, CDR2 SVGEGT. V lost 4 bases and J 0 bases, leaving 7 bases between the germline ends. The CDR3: CASSLASSYEQYF. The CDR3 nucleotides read TGTGCCAGCAGTTTGGCAAGCTCCTACGAGCAGTACTTC.

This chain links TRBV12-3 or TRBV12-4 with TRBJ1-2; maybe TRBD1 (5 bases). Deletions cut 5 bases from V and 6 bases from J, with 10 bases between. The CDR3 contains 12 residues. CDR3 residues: CASSPRGDGYTF. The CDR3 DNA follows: TGTGCCAGCAGTCCAAGAGGGGATGGCTACACCTTC.

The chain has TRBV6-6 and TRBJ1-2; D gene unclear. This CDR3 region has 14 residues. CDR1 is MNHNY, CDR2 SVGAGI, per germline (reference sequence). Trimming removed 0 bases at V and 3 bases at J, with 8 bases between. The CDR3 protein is CASSYSDGDYGYTF. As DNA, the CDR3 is TGTGCCAGCAGTTACTCGGACGGAGACTATGGCTACACCTTC.

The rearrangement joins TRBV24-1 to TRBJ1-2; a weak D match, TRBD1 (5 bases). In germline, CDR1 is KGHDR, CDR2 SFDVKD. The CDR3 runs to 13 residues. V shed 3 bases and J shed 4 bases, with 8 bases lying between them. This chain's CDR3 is CATSDGDGYGYTF. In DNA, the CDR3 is TGTGCCACCAGTGATGGGGACGGCTATGGCTACACCTTC.

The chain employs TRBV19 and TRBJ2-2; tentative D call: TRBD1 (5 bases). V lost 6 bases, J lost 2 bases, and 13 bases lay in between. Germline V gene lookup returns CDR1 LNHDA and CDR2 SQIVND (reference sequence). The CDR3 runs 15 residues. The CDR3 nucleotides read TGTGCCAGTAGGCCAGGACAAACAAACACCGGGGAGCTGTTTTTT. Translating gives CASRPGQTNTGELFF.